This T cell receptor (beta chain) was sequenced in a study of early T cells in non-severe SARS-CoV-2 infection. TCRdb used MiXCR to reprocess the 5' RACE reads, holding one entry per CDR3 protein. The sample yields some 59,000 distinct CDR3 sequences, around 9.3% seen once. V trimming: 2 bases; J trimming: 6 bases; junction bases outside the gene matches: 11. Germline CDR1 reads SGHVS; CDR2 reads FNYEAQ. There are 16 residues in the CDR3. This clonotype was detected many times. This sequence was found in an adult who was a healthcare worker with PCR-confirmed SARS-CoV-2 infection or an uninfected control (not recorded which). The chain is built from TRBV7-6 and TRBJ2-7; 9 bases match TRBD2. The source material was whole blood. The CDR3 reads CASSLWQTSGRGEQYF. As DNA, the CDR3 is TGTGCCAGCAGCTTATGGCAGACTAGCGGAAGAGGCGAGCAGTACTTC.